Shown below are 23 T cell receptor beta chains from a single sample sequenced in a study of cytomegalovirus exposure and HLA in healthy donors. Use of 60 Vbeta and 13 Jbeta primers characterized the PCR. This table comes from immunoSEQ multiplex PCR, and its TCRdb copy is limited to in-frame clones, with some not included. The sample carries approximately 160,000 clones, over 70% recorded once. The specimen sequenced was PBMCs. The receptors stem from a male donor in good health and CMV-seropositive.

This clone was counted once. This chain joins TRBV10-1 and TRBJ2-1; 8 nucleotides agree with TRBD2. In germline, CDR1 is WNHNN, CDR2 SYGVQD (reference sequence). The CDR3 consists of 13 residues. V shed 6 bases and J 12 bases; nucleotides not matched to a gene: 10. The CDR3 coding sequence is TGCGCCAGCAGCGAATCCGGACTAGCCTGGCAGTTCTTC. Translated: CASSESGLAWQFF.

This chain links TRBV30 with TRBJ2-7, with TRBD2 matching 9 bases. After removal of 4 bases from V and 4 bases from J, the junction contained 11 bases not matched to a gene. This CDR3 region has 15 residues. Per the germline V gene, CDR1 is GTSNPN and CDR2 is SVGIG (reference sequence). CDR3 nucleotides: TGTGCCTGGACCGGGCGGGGGGGCCTGGGGTACGAGCAGTACTTC. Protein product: CAWTGRGGLGYEQYF.

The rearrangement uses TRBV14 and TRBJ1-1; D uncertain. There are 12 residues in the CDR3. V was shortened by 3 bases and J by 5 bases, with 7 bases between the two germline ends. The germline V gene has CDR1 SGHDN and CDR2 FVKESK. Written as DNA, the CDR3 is TGTGCCAGCAGCCAGTACGGTACTGAAGCTTTCTTT. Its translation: CASSQYGTEAFF. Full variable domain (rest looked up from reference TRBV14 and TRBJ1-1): EAGVTQFPSHSVIEKGQTVTLRCDPISGHDNLYWYRRVMGKEIKFLLHFVKESKQDESGMPNNRFLAERTGGTYSTLKVQPAELEDSGVYFCASSQYGTEAFFGQGTRLTVV.

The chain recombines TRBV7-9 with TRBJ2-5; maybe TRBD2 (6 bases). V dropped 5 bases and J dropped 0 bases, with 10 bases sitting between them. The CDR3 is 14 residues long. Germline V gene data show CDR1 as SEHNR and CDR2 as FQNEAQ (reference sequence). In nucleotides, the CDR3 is TGTGCCAGCAGCCTGTGGGGGGACCAAGAGACCCAGTACTTC. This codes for CASSLWGDQETQYF. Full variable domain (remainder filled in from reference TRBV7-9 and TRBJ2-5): DTGVSQNPRHKITKRGQNVTFRCDPISEHNRLYWYRQTLGQGPEFLTYFQNEAQLEKSRLLSDRFSAERPKGSFSTLEIQRTEQGDSAMYLCASSLWGDQETQYFGPGTRLLVL.

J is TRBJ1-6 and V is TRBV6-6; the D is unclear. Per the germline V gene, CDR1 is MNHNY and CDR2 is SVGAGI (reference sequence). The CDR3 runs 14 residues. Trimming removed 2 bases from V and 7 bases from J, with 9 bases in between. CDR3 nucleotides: TGTGCCAGCAGTTACGGGGAGGGAAATTCACCCCTCCACTTT. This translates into CASSYGEGNSPLHF.

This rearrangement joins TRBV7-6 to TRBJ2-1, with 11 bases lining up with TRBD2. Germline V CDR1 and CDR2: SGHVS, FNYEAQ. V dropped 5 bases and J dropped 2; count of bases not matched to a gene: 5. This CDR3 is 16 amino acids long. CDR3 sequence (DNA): TGTGCCAGCAGCCCCCTAGCGGGGGGCACCTACAATGAGCAGTTCTTC. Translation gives CASSPLAGGTYNEQFF. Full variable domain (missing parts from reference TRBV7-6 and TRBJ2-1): GAGVSQSPRYKVTKRGQDVALRCDPISGHVSLYWYRQALGQGPEFLTYFNYEAQQDKSGLPNDRFSAERPEGSISTLTIQRTEQRDSAMYRCASSPLAGGTYNEQFFGPGTRLTVL.

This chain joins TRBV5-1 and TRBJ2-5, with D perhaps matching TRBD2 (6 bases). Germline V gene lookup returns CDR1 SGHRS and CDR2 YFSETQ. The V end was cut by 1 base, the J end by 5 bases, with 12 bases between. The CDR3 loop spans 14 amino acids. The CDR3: CASSLTGGWETQYF. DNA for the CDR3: TGCGCCAGCAGCTTGACCGGGGGTTGGGAGACCCAGTACTTC.

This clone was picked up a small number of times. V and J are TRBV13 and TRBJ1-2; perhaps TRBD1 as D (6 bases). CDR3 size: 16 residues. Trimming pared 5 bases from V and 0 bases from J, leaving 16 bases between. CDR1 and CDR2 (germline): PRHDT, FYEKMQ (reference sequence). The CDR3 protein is CASSPRMTGANYGYTF. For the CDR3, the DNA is TGTGCCAGCAGCCCCCGTATGACAGGAGCTAACTATGGCTACACCTTC.

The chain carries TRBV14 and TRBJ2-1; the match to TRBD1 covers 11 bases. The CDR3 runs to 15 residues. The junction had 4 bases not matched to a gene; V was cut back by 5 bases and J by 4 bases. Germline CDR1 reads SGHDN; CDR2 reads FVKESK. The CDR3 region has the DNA TGTGCCAGCAGCATCGGGACAGGGGGATACAATGAGCAGTTCTTC. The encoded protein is CASSIGTGGYNEQFF.

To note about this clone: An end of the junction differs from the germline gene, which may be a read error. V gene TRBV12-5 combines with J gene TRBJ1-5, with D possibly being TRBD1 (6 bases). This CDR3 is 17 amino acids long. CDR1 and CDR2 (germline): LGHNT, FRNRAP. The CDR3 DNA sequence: TGTGCTAGTGGCTTGGTAACTGGGACACTTAGCAATCAGCCCCAGCATTTT. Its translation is CASGLVTGTLSNQPQHF.

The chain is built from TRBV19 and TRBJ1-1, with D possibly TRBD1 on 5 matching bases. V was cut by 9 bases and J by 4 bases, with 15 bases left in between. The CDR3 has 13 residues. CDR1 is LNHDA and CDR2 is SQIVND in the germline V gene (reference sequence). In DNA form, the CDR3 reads TGTGCCAGCCTCCCGAGGAGGGGCACTGAAGCTTTCTTT. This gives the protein CASLPRRGTEAFF.

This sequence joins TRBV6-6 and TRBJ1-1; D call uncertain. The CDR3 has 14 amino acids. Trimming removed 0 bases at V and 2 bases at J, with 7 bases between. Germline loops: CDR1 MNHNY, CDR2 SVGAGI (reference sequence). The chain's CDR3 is CASSYSTANTEAFF. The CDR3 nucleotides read TGTGCCAGCAGTTACTCGACTGCTAACACTGAAGCTTTCTTT.

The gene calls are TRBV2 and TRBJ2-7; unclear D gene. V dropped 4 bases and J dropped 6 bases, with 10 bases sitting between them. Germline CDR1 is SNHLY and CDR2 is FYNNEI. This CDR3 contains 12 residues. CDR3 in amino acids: CASSGTVGEQYF. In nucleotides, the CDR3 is TGTGCCAGCAGTGGTACAGTGGGCGAGCAGTACTTC.

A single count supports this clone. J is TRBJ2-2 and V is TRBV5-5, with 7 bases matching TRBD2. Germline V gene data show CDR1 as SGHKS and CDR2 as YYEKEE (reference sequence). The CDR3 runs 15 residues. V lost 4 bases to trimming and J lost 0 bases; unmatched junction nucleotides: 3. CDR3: CASSLGGANTGELFF. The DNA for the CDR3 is TGTGCCAGCAGCCTTGGGGGGGCGAACACCGGGGAGCTGTTTTTT.

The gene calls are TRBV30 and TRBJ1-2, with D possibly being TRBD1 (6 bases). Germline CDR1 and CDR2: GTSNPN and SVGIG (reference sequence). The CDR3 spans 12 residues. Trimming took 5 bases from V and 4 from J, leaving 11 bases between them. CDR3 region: CAWGAGVYGYTF. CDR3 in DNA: TGTGCCTGGGGGGCAGGGGTCTATGGCTACACCTTC.

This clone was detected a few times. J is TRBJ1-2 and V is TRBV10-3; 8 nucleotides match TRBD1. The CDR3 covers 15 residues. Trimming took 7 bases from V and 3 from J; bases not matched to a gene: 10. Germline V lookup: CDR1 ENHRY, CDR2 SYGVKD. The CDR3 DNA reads TGTGCCATCAAGCCTCAGGACAGGGAAGACTATGGCTACACCTTC. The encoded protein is CAIKPQDREDYGYTF.

The CDR3 DNA is TGTGCCAGCAGCTCCCTACTAGCGGGGGGGCCGAATGAGCAGTTCTTC. Translation gives CASSSLLAGGPNEQFF. This sequence joins TRBV7-3 and TRBJ2-1, with 13 bases lining up with TRBD2. With 4 bases clipped from V and 7 bases from J, the junction kept 7 bases outside the gene matches. This CDR3 contains 16 residues. Germline-derived CDR1 and CDR2 are SGHTA and FQGTGA.

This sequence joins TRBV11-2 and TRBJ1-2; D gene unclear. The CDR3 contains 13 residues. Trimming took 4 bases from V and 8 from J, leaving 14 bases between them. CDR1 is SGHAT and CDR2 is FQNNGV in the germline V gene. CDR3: CASSSDYAGGYTF. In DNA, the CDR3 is TGTGCCAGCAGCTCCGACTACGCGGGAGGCTACACCTTC.

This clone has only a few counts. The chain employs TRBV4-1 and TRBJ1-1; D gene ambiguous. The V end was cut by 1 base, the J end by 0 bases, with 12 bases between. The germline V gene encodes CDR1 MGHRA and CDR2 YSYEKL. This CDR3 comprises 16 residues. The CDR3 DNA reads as TGCGCCAGCAGCCAAGCGAAAGACTCGATGAACACTGAAGCTTTCTTT. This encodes CASSQAKDSMNTEAFF.

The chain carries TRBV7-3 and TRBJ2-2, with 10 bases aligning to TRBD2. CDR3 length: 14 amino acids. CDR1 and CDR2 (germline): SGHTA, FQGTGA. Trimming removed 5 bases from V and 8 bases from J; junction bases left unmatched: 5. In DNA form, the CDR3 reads TGTGCCAGCAGCCCCTCACTAGCGGGGGGGGAGCTGTTTTTT. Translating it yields CASSPSLAGGELFF.

The CDR3 nucleotides are TGTGCCAGCAGACAGACAGGGAGGCGCACTGAAGCTTTCTTT. Translated: CASRQTGRRTEAFF. This chain uses TRBV2 with TRBJ1-1, with 7 bases lining up with TRBD1. Germline CDR1 is SNHLY and CDR2 is FYNNEI. J lost 4 bases, V lost 6 bases, and 8 bases had no gene match. CDR3 length equals 14 residues.

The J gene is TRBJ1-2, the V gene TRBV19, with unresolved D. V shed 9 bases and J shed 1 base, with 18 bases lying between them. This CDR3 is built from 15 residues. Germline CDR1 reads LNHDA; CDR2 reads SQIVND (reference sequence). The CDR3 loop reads CASLPQDTFNYGYTF. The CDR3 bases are TGTGCCAGCCTCCCCCAAGACACTTTTAACTATGGCTACACCTTC.

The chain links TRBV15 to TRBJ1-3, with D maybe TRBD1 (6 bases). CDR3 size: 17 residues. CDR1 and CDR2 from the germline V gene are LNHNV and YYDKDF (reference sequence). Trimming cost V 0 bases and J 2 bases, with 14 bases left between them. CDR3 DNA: TGTGCCACCAGCAGAGAGAGGTCGGGGGGCCCTGGAAACACCATATATTTT. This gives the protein CATSRERSGGPGNTIYF.